The 30 T cell receptor beta chains below all came from one sample that was sequenced in a study of PD-L1 blockade in urothelial cancer listed by TCRdb under 2017. Receptor libraries were prepared by the immunoSEQ multiplex PCR assay. Held by TCRdb, this immuneACCESS table contains in-frame sequences only and omits some clones. Under half of the omission traces to an unresolved V gene where checked; the cause of the rest is unknown. This sample is represented by 70,000 or so clones; 84% of them were singletons. The ten largest clones add up to 4% to 6% of the sample. Sequenced material: PBMCs, taken around atezolizumab (anti-PD-L1) treatment. Source of these receptors: a man between 65 and 85 years old with urothelial cancer.

In DNA, the CDR3 is TGTGCCAGCAGCAAAGTAGTAGGAGACCCTCGTCAGCCCCAGCATTTT. This sequence encodes CASSKVVGDPRQPQHF. This rearrangement joins TRBV21-1 to TRBJ1-5. TRBV21-1 is annotated as a pseudogene. This CDR3 comprises 16 residues.

The V and J genes are TRBV2 and TRBJ2-2, with D possibly being TRBD2 (5 bases). Deletions cut 8 bases from V and 8 bases from J, with 12 bases between. The CDR3 is made up of 12 amino acids. The germline V gene encodes CDR1 SNHLY and CDR2 FYNNEI. The CDR3 region is CASRELGGELFF. CDR3 in DNA: TGTGCCAGCCGGGAACTGGGGGGGGAGCTGTTTTTT.

The chain has TRBV7-6 and TRBJ2-1; 7 bases line up with TRBD1. The CDR3 extends over 16 amino acids. Germline assignment: CDR1 SGHVS and CDR2 FNYEAQ. The ends lost 2 bases at V and 4 bases at J; junction bases unmatched: 8. In DNA, the CDR3 is TGTGCCAGCAGCTTAAGCGTGGACAGGCTTTACAATGAGCAGTTCTTC. This translates into CASSLSVDRLYNEQFF.

This chain links TRBV5-6 with TRBJ2-5; maybe TRBD1 (5 bases). Looked up from germline, CDR1 is SGHDT and CDR2 is YYEEEE. The ends were cut back, 0 bases at V and 5 bases at J, with 14 bases in the middle. The CDR3 totals 15 residues. The CDR3 reads CASSLGGRVGETQYF. The CDR3 nucleotides read TGTGCCAGCAGCTTGGGGGGCCGGGTGGGGGAGACCCAGTACTTC.

V usage is TRBV18 and J usage is TRBJ2-7; TRBD1 agrees at 7 bases. The germline CDR1 and CDR2 sequences are KGHSH and LQKENI. V gave up 2 bases and J gave up 3 bases; unmatched junction bases: 10. The CDR3 totals 16 residues. The CDR3 protein is CASSPRRTGRIYEQYF. The CDR3 DNA follows: TGTGCCAGCTCACCAAGACGGACAGGAAGGATCTACGAGCAGTACTTC.

The chain links TRBV6-5 to TRBJ2-7; 10 nucleotides agree with TRBD2. Germline V CDR1 and CDR2: MNHEY, SVGAGI. Trimming took 6 bases from V and 3 from J; bases not matched to a gene: 8. There are 15 residues in the CDR3. The CDR3: CASSPYSSGSYEQYF. The CDR3 nucleotides are TGTGCCAGCAGCCCCTACTCTAGCGGGAGCTACGAGCAGTACTTC.

The V gene is TRBV4-1, the J gene TRBJ1-1; perhaps TRBD1 as D (5 bases). Trimming stripped 1 base from V and 4 bases from J, with 7 bases between. Germline CDR1 reads MGHRA; CDR2 reads YSYEKL. CDR3 length: 13 amino acids. CDR3: CASSQVGGTEAFF. The CDR3 region has the DNA TGCGCCAGCAGCCAAGTGGGGGGCACTGAAGCTTTCTTT.

This clone was seen once. The chain couples TRBV5-1 to TRBJ2-7; a weak D match, TRBD2 (6 bases). This CDR3 is built from 14 residues. Trimming cost V 2 bases and J 5 bases, with 14 bases left between them. CDR1 SGHRS and CDR2 YFSETQ come from the germline V gene. The CDR3 here is CASSFSGGGDEQYF. The CDR3 bases are TGCGCCAGCAGCTTTAGCGGAGGTGGAGACGAGCAGTACTTC. Full variable domain (missing parts from reference TRBV5-1 and TRBJ2-7): KAGVTQTPRYLIKTRGQQVTLSCSPISGHRSVSWYQQTPGQGLQFLFEYFSETQRNKGNFPGRFSGRQFSNSRSEMNVSTLELGDSALYLCASSFSGGGDEQYFGPGTRLTVT.

This chain links TRBV5-1 with TRBJ2-3, with unresolved D. The V gene's germline CDR1 is SGHRS and CDR2 YFSETQ. Trimming left V 1 base short and J 4 bases short, with 7 bases between. CDR3 length equals 13 residues. The CDR3 protein is CASSLLVADTQYF. In nucleotides, the CDR3 is TGCGCCAGCAGCTTGTTAGTGGCAGATACGCAGTATTTT.

CDR3 sequence (DNA): TGTGCCAGCAGCCCACGGACTAGCGGCTCCTACGAGCAGTACTTC. Translating gives CASSPRTSGSYEQYF. The chain carries TRBV9 and TRBJ2-7; TRBD2 matches at 10 bases. J lost 0 bases, V lost 4 bases, and 4 bases had no gene match. From germline, CDR1 is SGDLS and CDR2 YYNGEE. This CDR3 is 15 amino acids long.

To note about this clone: This sample includes further DNA sequences coding for the same CDR3. This chain joins TRBV7-6 and TRBJ2-5, with 13 bases lining up with TRBD2. This CDR3 is built from 16 residues. Germline values: CDR1 SGHVS, CDR2 FNYEAQ. V trimming: 5 bases; J trimming: 4 bases; junction bases outside the gene matches: 7. The CDR3 DNA is TGTGCCAGCAGCCTCGGACTAGCGGGAGCTGGAGAGACCCAGTACTTC. Its translation: CASSLGLAGAGETQYF. Full variable domain (remainder filled in from reference TRBV7-6 and TRBJ2-5): GAGVSQSPRYKVTKRGQDVALRCDPISGHVSLYWYRQALGQGPEFLTYFNYEAQQDKSGLPNDRFSAERPEGSISTLTIQRTEQRDSAMYRCASSLGLAGAGETQYFGPGTRLLVL.

The V gene is TRBV9, the J gene TRBJ2-7; D is uncertain. There are 15 residues in the CDR3. The V end lost 2 bases, the J end lost 3 bases, and 15 bases lay between the germline ends. From germline, CDR1 is SGDLS and CDR2 YYNGEE. CDR3 sequence: CASSVAGESYYEQYF. CDR3 nucleotide sequence: TGTGCCAGCAGCGTGGCAGGCGAGTCTTACTACGAGCAGTACTTC.

This clone was recorded only once. The chain has TRBV10-3 and TRBJ2-7, with a weak D call TRBD2 (5 bases). The germline V gene has CDR1 ENHRY and CDR2 SYGVKD. The CDR3 has 15 residues. V lost 4 bases and J lost 3, with 16 bases in between. The CDR3 DNA follows: TGTGCCATCAGTGGACGCGAAGGGAGATACTACGAGCAGTACTTC. Its protein is CAISGREGRYYEQYF.

This chain uses TRBV6-5 with TRBJ2-5; possible D gene TRBD2, 5 bases. V was pared by 2 bases and J by 5 bases, with 6 bases between. CDR1 MNHEY and CDR2 SVGAGI come from the germline V gene. The CDR3 length is 12 residues. The CDR3 spells CASSYPGETQYF. The CDR3 DNA follows: TGTGCCAGCAGTTACCCGGGGGAGACCCAGTACTTC.

The chain employs TRBV28 and TRBJ1-5, with a tentative D call TRBD1 (6 bases). Per germline, CDR1 MDHEN and CDR2 SYDVKM. V was clipped by 6 bases and J by 4 bases, with 16 bases between them. The CDR3 has 15 amino acids. CDR3 in DNA: TGTGCCAGCAGCTCCAACGGACAGAAAAATCAGCCCCAGCATTTT. It translates to CASSSNGQKNQPQHF.

The rearrangement uses TRBV5-4 and TRBJ2-2; D is perhaps TRBD2 (5 bases). Germline values: CDR1 SGHNT, CDR2 YYREEE (reference sequence). The CDR3 covers 16 residues. Trimming removed 0 bases from V and 1 base from J, with 10 bases in between. The CDR3 nucleotides are TGTGCCAGCAGCTTGGACCCGGGGAGGAACACCGGGGAGCTGTTTTTT. Its protein product is CASSLDPGRNTGELFF.

The V call is TRBV25-1, the J call TRBJ1-5; possibly TRBD1 for D (5 bases). There are 15 residues in the CDR3. The germline V gene encodes CDR1 MGHDK and CDR2 SYGVNS. The ends were cut back, 1 base at V and 0 bases at J, with 7 bases in the middle. The CDR3 sequence: CASSESQDSNQPQHF. Here the CDR3 DNA reads TGTGCCAGCAGTGAATCACAGGATAGCAATCAGCCCCAGCATTTT.

This clone was counted a few times. The rearrangement links TRBV4-1 to TRBJ1-2; D gene uncertain. The CDR3 has 15 residues. The V end lost 4 bases, the J end lost 5 bases, and 17 bases lay between the germline ends. The germline V gene has CDR1 MGHRA and CDR2 YSYEKL. CDR3 amino acids: CASSPPGVVRYGYTF. Written as DNA, the CDR3 is TGCGCCAGCAGCCCCCCCGGAGTGGTACGATATGGCTACACCTTC.

The rearrangement joins TRBV2 to TRBJ2-3; perhaps TRBD2 as D (6 bases). Trimming took 4 bases from V and 2 from J, leaving 7 bases between them. This CDR3 region has 13 residues. CDR1 is SNHLY and CDR2 is FYNNEI in the germline V gene. CDR3 in DNA: TGTGCCAGCAGTGGGGACTTCACAGATACGCAGTATTTT. Protein sequence: CASSGDFTDTQYF. Full variable domain (rest looked up from reference TRBV2 and TRBJ2-3): EPEVTQTPSHQVTQMGQEVILRCVPISNHLYFYWYRQILGQKVEFLVSFYNNEISEKSEIFDDQFSVERPDGSNFTLKIRSTKLEDSAMYFCASSGDFTDTQYFGPGTRLTVL.

The V and J genes are TRBV7-9 and TRBJ2-5, with D perhaps matching TRBD2 (7 bases). The CDR3 runs to 16 residues. Germline CDR1 and CDR2: SEHNR and FQNEAQ (reference sequence). Trimming shortened V by 2 bases and J by 4 bases, and 17 bases separated the two germline ends. This CDR3 is CASSLHRARGGETQYF. The CDR3, as DNA: TGTGCCAGCAGCTTACATAGGGCAAGGGGGGGAGAGACCCAGTACTTC.

The rearrangement uses TRBV6-7 and TRBJ1-4; D unresolved. TRBV6-7 is placed among ORFs of uncertain function. The CDR3 length is 16 residues. V lost 1 base to trimming and J lost 7 bases, with 16 bases between them. DNA of the CDR3: TGTGCCAGCAGTTACTGTCCCCCGGGGAAGTGTGAAAAACTGTTTTTT. Residues: CASSYCPPGKCEKLFF.

This chain uses TRBV7-9 with TRBJ1-5, with D possibly matching TRBD1 (5 bases). This CDR3 spans 14 amino acids. CDR1 and CDR2 (germline): SEHNR, FQNEAQ (reference sequence). Trimming left V 4 bases short and J 9 bases short, with 16 bases between. The CDR3 DNA sequence: TGTGCCAGCAGCTACGGGACGGGACTTGGGCCCCAGCATTTT. Its protein product is CASSYGTGLGPQHF. Full variable domain (rest looked up from reference TRBV7-9 and TRBJ1-5): DTGVSQNPRHKITKRGQNVTFRCDPISEHNRLYWYRQTLGQGPEFLTYFQNEAQLEKSRLLSDRFSAERPKGSFSTLEIQRTEQGDSAMYLCASSYGTGLGPQHFGDGTRLSIL.

The genes are TRBV6-6 and TRBJ2-7; TRBD2 might be the D (5 bases). Germline-derived CDR1 and CDR2 are MNHNY and SVGAGI (reference sequence). The CDR3 runs 12 residues. V lost 6 bases, J lost 2 bases, and 8 bases lay in between. CDR3 sequence (DNA): TGTGCCAGCAGAGACTATACCTACGAGCAGTACTTC. Translation gives CASRDYTYEQYF.

The chain combines TRBV27 with TRBJ2-1, with 7 positions matching TRBD2. The V and J ends lost 0 bases and 9 bases, in that order; junction bases with no gene match: 2. The CDR3 is made up of 13 amino acids. Per germline, CDR1 MNHEY and CDR2 SMNVEV (reference sequence). The CDR3 sequence: CASSLSGRVEQFF. CDR3 coding DNA: TGTGCCAGCAGTTTATCGGGGAGGGTTGAGCAGTTCTTC.

The table lists this clone with a count of one. The chain recombines TRBV5-1 with TRBJ1-2; D uncertain. Trimming left V 3 bases short and J 6 bases short, with 9 bases between. CDR1 and CDR2 (germline): SGHRS, YFSETQ. CDR3 length: 12 residues. CDR3 sequence: CASSSQEDGYTF. CDR3 DNA: TGCGCCAGCAGCTCGCAGGAGGATGGCTACACCTTC.

This clone was found a few times. This rearrangement joins TRBV4-1 to TRBJ2-1; 8 nucleotides align to TRBD2. The CDR3 consists of 17 residues. V dropped 0 bases and J dropped 5; count of bases not matched to a gene: 9. Germline V gene data show CDR1 as MGHRA and CDR2 as YSYEKL. The CDR3 region is CASSQDPSGSSDNEQFF. DNA of the CDR3: TGCGCCAGCAGCCAAGACCCAAGCGGGAGTAGCGACAATGAGCAGTTCTTC.

The chain employs TRBV19 and TRBJ1-2; D perhaps matches TRBD1 (5 bases). The CDR3 has 13 residues. The V end lost 3 bases, the J end lost 7 bases, and 12 bases lay between the germline ends. Germline-derived CDR1 and CDR2 are LNHDA and SQIVND (reference sequence). CDR3 protein: CASSMGGARGYTF. DNA of the CDR3: TGTGCCAGTAGTATGGGAGGGGCCCGTGGCTACACCTTC.

The J gene is TRBJ1-1, the V gene TRBV5-1, with a possible D match to TRBD1 (5 bases). The CDR3 extends over 13 amino acids. Germline CDR1 is SGHRS and CDR2 is YFSETQ. V gave up 7 bases and J gave up 1 base, with 11 bases separating them. The CDR3 is CASRTTPNTEAFF. CDR3 sequence (DNA): TGCGCCAGCCGGACAACACCGAACACTGAAGCTTTCTTT.

V gene TRBV7-6 combines with J gene TRBJ2-2, with 15 bases that match TRBD2. V shed 5 bases and J 1 base; nucleotides not matched to a gene: 5. CDR1 is SGHVS and CDR2 is FNYEAQ in the germline V gene. The CDR3 covers 18 residues. Written as DNA, the CDR3 is TGTGCCAGCAGCCGGGGACTAGCGGGAGGCATGAACACCGGGGAGCTGTTTTTT. Translated, it gives CASSRGLAGGMNTGELFF.

The rearrangement joins TRBV6-6 to TRBJ2-2, with 9 bases that match TRBD2. Germline values: CDR1 MNHNY, CDR2 SVGAGI (reference sequence). The CDR3 has 16 amino acids. V was pared by 6 bases and J by 7 bases, with 12 bases of the junction left unmatched. CDR3 protein: CASRRWTSVGDGELFF. In nucleotides, the CDR3 is TGTGCCAGCAGGCGTTGGACTAGCGTAGGGGACGGGGAGCTGTTTTTT.